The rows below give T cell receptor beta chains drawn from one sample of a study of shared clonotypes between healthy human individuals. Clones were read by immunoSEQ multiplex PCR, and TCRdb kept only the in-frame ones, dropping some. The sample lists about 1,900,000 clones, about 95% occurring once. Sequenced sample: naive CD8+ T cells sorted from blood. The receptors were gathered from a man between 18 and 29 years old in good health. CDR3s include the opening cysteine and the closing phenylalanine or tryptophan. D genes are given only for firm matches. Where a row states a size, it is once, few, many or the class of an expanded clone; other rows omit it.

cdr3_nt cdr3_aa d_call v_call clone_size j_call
TGTGCCAGCAGCTTAGAAGGGTGGCTAGCGGTCGCAGATACGCAGTATTTT CASSLEGWLAVADTQYF TRBD2 TRBV7-2 - TRBJ2-3
TGTGCCAGTAGTGACCGGGACAGAACTTACAATGAGCAGTTCTTC CASSDRDRTYNEQFF TRBD1 TRBV19 - TRBJ2-1
TGTGCCAGTCGGGACAGGGGGAGCAATCAGCCCCAGCATTTT CASRDRGSNQPQHF TRBD1 TRBV19 once TRBJ1-5
TGTGCCACCAGGGACTCAACTAGCACAGATACGCAGTATTTT CATRDSTSTDTQYF - TRBV27 - TRBJ2-3
TGTGCCAGCAGCTTGGTCTGGGGGCTAACAGATACGCAGTATTTT CASSLVWGLTDTQYF - TRBV5-8 - TRBJ2-3
TGTGCCAGCAGCTTAGGGGTCAGGGAAACAGATACGCAGTATTTT CASSLGVRETDTQYF - TRBV7-3 once TRBJ2-3
TGTGCCACCAGCAGCCCCCAGGTGGGCTACAATGAGCAGTTCTTC CATSSPQVGYNEQFF - TRBV15 once TRBJ2-1
TGCGCCAGCAGCCAAGATTGGGTGGGCGGCTACACCTTC CASSQDWVGGYTF - TRBV4-3 - TRBJ1-2
TGTGCCAGTAGAGAGGGGCGGAACTATGGCTACACCTTC CASREGRNYGYTF - TRBV19 few TRBJ1-2
TGTGCCAGCAGCTTAGCGGCGGTGGGGACGGGCACCGGGGAGCTGTTTTTT CASSLAAVGTGTGELFF - TRBV7-3 - TRBJ2-2
TGTGCCAGCAGTGAGCGGCGAAACGCCGCCTACGAGCAGTACTTC CASSERRNAAYEQYF - TRBV2 - TRBJ2-7
TGCAGCGTTGAAGATGAAGCAGGGTATGGCTACACCTTC CSVEDEAGYGYTF - TRBV29-1 - TRBJ1-2
TGTGCCAGCAGCGTAGGTTGGGAGGGTGAAGCTTTCTTT CASSVGWEGEAFF - TRBV9 - TRBJ1-1
TGTGCCAGCAGCCAAGTACCCTCAGGCGCCTACGAGCAGTACTTC CASSQVPSGAYEQYF - TRBV4-2 - TRBJ2-7
TGTGCCAGCAGCCCCCCCCGTGGGCGCAGTGAAAAACTGTTTTTT CASSPPRGRSEKLFF - TRBV7-9 - TRBJ1-4
TGTGCCAGCAGTTTGGGAGGGAACGAGCAGTACTTC CASSLGGNEQYF TRBD2 TRBV27 - TRBJ2-7
TGTGCCAGTAGTGTCGTTCCGGGACAGATAAGCTATGGCTACACCTTC CASSVVPGQISYGYTF TRBD1 TRBV19 - TRBJ1-2
TGTGCCAGCAGACCCAGACAGGGTTTTAGTGGCTACACCTTC CASRPRQGFSGYTF TRBD1 TRBV6-5 - TRBJ1-2
TGCGCCAGCAGCGAGACTAGCGGGAGACCACCCTCCTACAATGAGCAGTTCTTC CASSETSGRPPSYNEQFF TRBD2 TRBV5-1 - TRBJ2-1
TGTGCTAGCAGCTCAGGACCGTACGGGGAGACCCAGTACTTC CASSSGPYGETQYF - TRBV7-7 - TRBJ2-5
TGTGCCAGCAGTTTGGCAGGGGCTAATTCACCCCTCCACTTT CASSLAGANSPLHF - TRBV27 - TRBJ1-6
TGTGCCAGCAGTTTGACAGGGGTTGAAGCTTTCTTT CASSLTGVEAFF TRBD1 TRBV28 - TRBJ1-1